This TCR beta chain was captured in a study of blood T cell repertoires in COVID-19. Study background: COVID-19 samples from acute and convalescent phases originated in the United States, Italy and Spain. T cells, B-cell-depleted T cells, or PBMCs supplied cDNA or gDNA.

Only a few counts were recorded for this clone. The CDR3 contains 18 residues. Germline-derived CDR1 and CDR2 are SGHTS and YDEGEE. V was pared by 4 bases and J by 9 bases, with 19 bases of the junction left unmatched. As originally analysed: Reference gene primer amplification gave nucleated cell count estimates. Sequencing was performed with immunoSEQ multiplex PCR; in TCRdb, only in-frame clones are kept and a portion is missing. V and J calls and clone size follow that table, whereas D and trimming were derived from the DNA. The profile shows 200,000 to 250,000 clones, about four fifths of them singletons.

The TCR was taken from a woman of 80 years or more with acute or convalescent COVID-19. The sample was peripheral blood. The J gene is TRBJ1-6, the V gene TRBV5-8; 7 nucleotides match TRBD1. The CDR3 nucleotides are TGTGCCAGCAGCCCGCAGAGACGGACAGGCGGTGCTAGTTCACCCCTCCACTTT. Amino acid sequence: CASSPQRRTGGASSPLHF.